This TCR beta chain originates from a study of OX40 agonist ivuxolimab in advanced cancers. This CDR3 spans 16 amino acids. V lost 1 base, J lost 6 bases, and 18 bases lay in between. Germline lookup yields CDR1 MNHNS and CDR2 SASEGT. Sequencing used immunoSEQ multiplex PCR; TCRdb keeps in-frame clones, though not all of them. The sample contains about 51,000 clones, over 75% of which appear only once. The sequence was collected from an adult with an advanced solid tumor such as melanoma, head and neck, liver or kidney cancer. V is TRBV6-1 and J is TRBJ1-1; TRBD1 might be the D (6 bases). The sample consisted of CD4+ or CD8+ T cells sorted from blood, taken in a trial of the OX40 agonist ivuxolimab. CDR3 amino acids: CASSEVLTGRGAEAFF. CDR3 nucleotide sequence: TGTGCCAGCAGTGAAGTCTTAACAGGAAGGGGGGCTGAAGCTTTCTTT.